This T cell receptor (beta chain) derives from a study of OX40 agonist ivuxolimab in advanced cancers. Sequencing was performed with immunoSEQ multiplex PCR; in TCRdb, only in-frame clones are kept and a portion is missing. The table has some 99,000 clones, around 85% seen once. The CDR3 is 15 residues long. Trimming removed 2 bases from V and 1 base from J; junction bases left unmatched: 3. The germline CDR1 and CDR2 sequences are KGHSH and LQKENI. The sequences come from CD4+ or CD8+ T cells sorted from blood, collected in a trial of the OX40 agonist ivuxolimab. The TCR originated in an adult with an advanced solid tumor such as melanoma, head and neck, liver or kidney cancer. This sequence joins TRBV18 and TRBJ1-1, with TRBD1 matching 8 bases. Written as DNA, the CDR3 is TGTGCCAGCTCACCAAATCAGGGGGCGAACACTGAAGCTTTCTTT. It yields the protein CASSPNQGANTEAFF.